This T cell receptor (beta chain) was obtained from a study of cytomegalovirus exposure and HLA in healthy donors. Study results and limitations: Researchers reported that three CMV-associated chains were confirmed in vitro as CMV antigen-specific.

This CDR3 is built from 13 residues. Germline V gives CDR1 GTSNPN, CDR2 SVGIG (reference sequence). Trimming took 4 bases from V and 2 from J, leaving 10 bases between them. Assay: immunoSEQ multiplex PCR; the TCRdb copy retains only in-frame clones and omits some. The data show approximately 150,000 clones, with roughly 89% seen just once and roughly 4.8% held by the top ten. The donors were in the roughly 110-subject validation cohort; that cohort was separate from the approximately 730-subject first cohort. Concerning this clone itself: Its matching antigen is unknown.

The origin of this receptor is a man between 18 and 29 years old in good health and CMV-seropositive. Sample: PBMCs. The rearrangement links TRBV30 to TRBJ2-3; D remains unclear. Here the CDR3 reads CAWNSRLTDTQYF. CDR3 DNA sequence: TGTGCCTGGAATTCCAGACTCACAGATACGCAGTATTTT.